Listed below are T cell receptor beta chains from one sample, sequenced in a study of cytomegalovirus exposure and HLA in healthy donors. Repertoires were generated with immunoSEQ multiplex PCR, while TCRdb's copy carries only in-frame clones and drops some. The data hold 200,000 to 300,000 clones, with more than 75% observed a single time. Input material: PBMCs. The origin of the receptors is a young man in good health and CMV-seronegative. CDR3s include the opening cysteine and the closing phenylalanine or tryptophan.

V: TRBV11-2; CDR3: CASSLLRAFSYEQYF
V: TRBV7-2; CDR3: CASSLSSFMDTQYF
V: TRBV9; CDR3: CASSPRRPTGNTEAFF
V: TRBV19; CDR3: CASSIGGAMNTEAFF
V: TRBV29-1; CDR3: CSVANPVTEAFF
V: TRBV28; CDR3: CASSTSQPTGELFF
V: TRBV2; CDR3: CASSGVLETDTQYF
V: TRBV25-1; CDR3: CASTQGGGDTQYF
V: TRBV7-9; CDR3: CASSEEGGIEQYF
V: TRBV7-9; CDR3: CASSLEAAGADTQYF
V: TRBV2; CDR3: CASSFSVYEQYF
V: TRBV6-6; CDR3: CASSTSGRTEQFF
V: TRBV28; CDR3: CASSSTGSLNAEQYF
V: TRBV9; CDR3: CASSSRSIYGYTF
V: TRBV5-4; CDR3: CASTPTSSETQYF
V: TRBV10-3; CDR3: CAISEGDLAVGNTIYF
V: TRBV6-5; CDR3: CASSPRGFDYGYTF
V: TRBV4-2; CDR3: CASSQDETANYGYTF
V: TRBV6-4; CDR3: CARYPGQTNEKLFF
V: TRBV27; CDR3: CASSPYATGGTLNQPQHF
V: TRBV12-5; CDR3: CASARDSQETQYF
V: TRBV10-2; CDR3: CASRNIHAETQYF
V: TRBV4-3; CDR3: CASSQERTATDTQYF
V: TRBV4-3; CDR3: CASSQARNQPQHF
V: TRBV6-5; CDR3: CASYPLDRPYEQYF
V: TRBV7-6; CDR3: CASGISGREETQYF
V: TRBV4-1; CDR3: CASSNGLAGERLYVVQYF
V: TRBV2; CDR3: CASRREFAQPQHF
V: TRBV11-2; CDR3: CASSQSAGLNYEQYF
V: TRBV7-6; CDR3: CASSSLAPQPSTDTQYF
V: TRBV7-9; CDR3: CASSPGGNQPQHF
V: TRBV18; CDR3: CASSPGTEAWETQYF
V: TRBV19; CDR3: CASSIVGVGEYQPQHF
V: TRBV7-9; CDR3: CASSRTSVVDEQFF
V: TRBV7-2; CDR3: CASSLGVASDTQYF
V: TRBV6-1; CDR3: CASSDATGPYGYTF
V: TRBV4-1; CDR3: CASSYRTSVSYEQYF
V: TRBV19; CDR3: CASSFGGTSGVYEQYF
V: TRBV2; CDR3: CASSNDRGGNSPLHF
V: TRBV5-8; CDR3: CASSPGHTLSGNTIYF
V: TRBV9; CDR3: CASSPTRTAVANYGYTF
V: TRBV28; CDR3: CASNRAGIETQYF
V: TRBV4-1; CDR3: CASSQGLRTGQDEQYF
V: TRBV5-6; CDR3: CASSLVGETQYF
V: TRBV28; CDR3: CASSRGGEPYNSPLHF
V: TRBV29-1; CDR3: CSVEEGTRGQGNEQFF
V: TRBV15; CDR3: CATSRLDRVERETQYF
V: TRBV19; CDR3: CASTTGLGEVNEQFF
V: TRBV7-2; CDR3: CASSSRPPGTANTEAFF